The sequence of this T cell receptor beta chain was determined in a study of T cell changes during pregnancy in multiple sclerosis (dated by TCRdb to between 2019 and 2020). Broadly, across the study: The study looked at changes in the T cell repertoire across pregnancy in women with multiple sclerosis.

Spanning cysteine to phenylalanine, the CDR3 consists of 18 amino acids. Left in the record is the CDR3 DNA by itself, 54 bases read in frame from the first base. Trimming accounts for 3 bases at V and 8 bases at J, while the number of junction bases matched to no gene is 17. CDR1 and CDR2 were assigned from the germline V gene (reference sequence) as LNHDA and SQIVND. Library preparation used the immunoSEQ multiplex PCR assay. TCRdb took over this immuneACCESS table, retaining in-frame rearrangements with V and J assigned. Such tables are incomplete; in checked studies, under half of the missing clones stem from an unresolved V gene, and the remainder is unexplained. This sample is represented by almost 50,000 clones; roughly nine tenths of them were singletons. Approximately 10% of the sample is held by the ten biggest clonotypes. About this clone: Its antigen remains undetermined. No much larger clone is present one base from it, and per-base qualities are unavailable.

The TCR sequence derives from a female donor with multiple sclerosis, enrolled in a pregnancy study. The material sequenced was CD8+ T cells from peripheral blood mononuclear cells, taken after pregnancy. The receptor chain draws on TRBV19 and TRBJ1-4, with 8 middle bases fitting TRBD1. The CDR3 in this case is CASSMMDRVQGGKEKLFF. The DNA sequence is given as TGTGCCAGTAGTATGATGGACCGGGTACAGGGGGGGAAAGAAAAACTGTTTTTT.